These T cell receptor beta chains were read from a single sample in a study of T cell repertoires in cytomegalovirus infection. Their target antigens are unknown. TCRdb recomputed calls from the reads with MiXCR, one row per CDR3 protein. The sample records approximately 50,000 distinct CDR3 sequences, around 18% being singletons. Sequencing used CD8+ T cells from cultured PBMCs, obtained from culture after CMV antigen stimulation. Receptors originate from a human donor in good health (CMV status not recorded). Some clones in this sample may be carry-over from other donors' samples. Both conserved end residues are part of each CDR3.

>TRBJ1-1|TRBV7-2
CASTGGIEAFF
>TRBJ2-1|TRBV10-3
CAISESGSDGEQFF
>TRBJ2-7|TRBV7-6
CASSEGQANEQYF
>TRBJ1-4|TRBV14
CASSQERGRRNEKLFF
>TRBJ2-7|TRBV27
CASAAGTRAYEQYF
>TRBJ2-3|TRBV7-9
CASSPPRGKAGTSTDTQYF
>TRBJ2-2|TRBV7-8
CASSRSSRLAGDYTGELFF
>TRBJ2-1|TRBV25-1
CASSAPRVGYNEQFF
>TRBJ2-3|TRBV7-3
CASSSAGGPADTQYF
>TRBJ2-5|TRBV7-6
CASRPSQRGYETQYF
>TRBJ1-5|TRBV11-2
CASSLQDTLPQHF
>TRBJ1-1|TRBV12-3/TRBV12-4
CASRMGGVTEAFF
>TRBJ2-1|TRBV14
CASSQWGGEQFF
>TRBJ2-5|TRBV7-9
CASRSAGWRETQYF
>TRBJ2-7|TRBV28
CASSLLAGLDEQYF
>TRBJ1-6|TRBV5-4
CASSLAASNRSPLHF
>TRBJ1-2|TRBV7-9
CASTRDDRRLLEGYTF
>TRBJ2-7|TRBV12-3/TRBV12-4
CASSPGSREQYF
>TRBJ2-1|TRBV28
CASSDGGSSYNEQFF
>TRBJ1-2|TRBV5-6
CASSFGGLNRDPTF
>TRBJ2-7|TRBV6-2/TRBV6-3
CASSLPRDYPFEQYF
>TRBJ2-1|TRBV28
CASSLGLAGVQNNEQFF
>TRBJ2-4|TRBV5-1
CASSSEGPIAKNIQYF
>TRBJ2-1|TRBV4-2
CASSHSGANLTYEQFF
>TRBJ2-1|TRBV7-8
CASSSTSKWGGREQFF
>TRBJ2-5|TRBV7-9
CASSSDGQETQYF
>TRBJ2-6|TRBV4-3
CASSLEESGANVLTF
>TRBJ2-5|TRBV6-1
CASSPLTSGDFQETQYF
>TRBJ2-7|TRBV7-9
CASSLGQGLVAGEQYF
>TRBJ2-1|TRBV6-2/TRBV6-3
CASSFPWDSDEQFF
>TRBJ1-1|TRBV12-3/TRBV12-4
CASSGGLNTEAFF
>TRBJ2-1|TRBV28
CASSFVWEGNEQFF
>TRBJ2-1|TRBV10-2
CASKTGASPDEQFF
>TRBJ1-3|TRBV7-9
CASSLTRGVSGNTIYF
>TRBJ1-1|TRBV6-2/TRBV6-3
CASSYTGLTEAFF
>TRBJ2-7|TRBV4-1
CASSQDRRGEEQYF
>TRBJ2-7|TRBV7-2
CASSRLAGGPYEQYF
>TRBJ2-7|TRBV28
CASSFDSSYEQYF
>TRBJ2-2|TRBV4-1
CASETSGSRTGELFF
>TRBJ2-1|TRBV7-2
CASSPRLSKAGIYNEQFF
>TRBJ2-3|TRBV12-3/TRBV12-4
CASSQRGTGTPDTQYF
>TRBJ2-7|TRBV27
CASSLGVAAGYYEQYF
>TRBJ1-5|TRBV6-2/TRBV6-3
CASSYVPTGNQPQHF
>TRBJ1-1|TRBV12-3/TRBV12-4
CASTNPPDYTEAFF
>TRBJ2-3|TRBV28
CASSLLTGSTDTQYF